This T cell receptor (beta chain) was profiled in a study of blood T cells in healthy people across ages. Next came a second PCR, run for roughly 6 to 11 cycles, which used a sample-barcoded 5' primer along with a J-beta primer mix. TCRdb used MiXCR to reprocess the 5' RACE reads, holding one entry per CDR3 protein. The sample lists more than 650,000 distinct CDR3 sequences, about 24% occurring once. Sequencing was done on a sample of blood. This clonotype originated in a man between 65 and 85 years old in good health.

This chain's CDR3 is CASKSGQGWETQYF. Written as DNA, the CDR3 is TGCGCCAGCAAATCGGGACAGGGATGGGAGACCCAGTACTTC. V gene TRBV10-2 combines with J gene TRBJ2-5; 9 positions match TRBD1. The J segment lost 5 bases and the V segment lost 7 bases, leaving 8 bases of the junction unmatched. The CDR3 covers 14 residues. Germline V lookup: CDR1 WSHSY, CDR2 SAAADI.